This T cell receptor (beta chain) was recovered during a study of cytomegalovirus exposure and HLA in healthy donors. The PCR made use of 60 Vbeta and 13 Jbeta primers. The repertoire was sequenced with immunoSEQ multiplex PCR; TCRdb's copy has only in-frame clones and lacks some. The sample comprises 170,000 or so clones, roughly four fifths of which are singletons, and around 5% rests with the top ten. V was trimmed by 6 bases and J by 3 bases, leaving 9 bases between them. CDR1 is ENHRY and CDR2 is SYGVKD in the germline V gene. CDR3 size: 13 residues. The material sequenced was PBMCs. The chain is built from TRBV10-3 and TRBJ1-5; D is perhaps TRBD1 (6 bases). This receptor was taken from a girl under 18 in good health and CMV-seropositive. The CDR3 here is CAIRGATNQPQHF. DNA of the CDR3: TGTGCCATCAGGGGGGCAACCAATCAGCCCCAGCATTTT.